This TCR beta chain was obtained from a study of blood T cell repertoires in COVID-19. V shed 5 bases and J shed 1 base, with 14 bases lying between them. The germline gives CDR1 LNHDA, CDR2 SQIVND (reference sequence). The CDR3 consists of 15 residues. Original processing methods: The authors estimated nucleated cell counts from reference gene primer amplification. The table came from immunoSEQ multiplex PCR; TCRdb's copy has only in-frame clones and leaves some out. Clone size and the V and J calls come from that table; the DNA yielded D and trimming. Of about 220,000 clones in the sample, approximately 83% were seen once. The recovered donors of Cohort 3 showed two negative PCRs, clearance, or symptom resolution.

The chain uses TRBV19 and TRBJ1-1; the D is unclear. What was sequenced was PBMCs or T cells enriched from blood (not recorded which). The sequence was obtained from a woman aged 55-70 years who had recovered from COVID-19. The CDR3 bases are TGTGCCAGTAGTGCGCCGGGAAACCCGAACACTGAAGCTTTCTTT. This sequence encodes CASSAPGNPNTEAFF.